What follows describes a single T cell receptor (beta chain). Its antigen is not identified. There are 15 residues in the CDR3. Trimming cost V 2 bases and J 6 bases, with 15 bases left between them. This record belongs to a study of early T cells in non-severe SARS-CoV-2 infection. At the level of the study: Sequencing of unsorted whole blood was done on bulk RNA, leaving chains unpaired. Study conclusions and caveats: CD4 and private specificities were missed by VDJdb matching, which favored anti-spike CD8 responses.

Attachment of unique molecular identifiers was made to individual cDNA molecules. TCRdb reprocessed the 5' RACE reads with MiXCR, giving one entry per CDR3 protein. The sample shows tens of thousands of distinct CDR3 sequences, 10% to 15% of them seen only once. The sample consisted of whole blood. The TCR sequence derives from an adult who was a healthcare worker with PCR-confirmed SARS-CoV-2 infection or an uninfected control (not recorded which). V gene TRBV12-3 or TRBV12-4 combines with J gene TRBJ2-3; D is ambiguous. In DNA form, the CDR3 reads TGTGCCAGCAGTTTATCACGTCAGTTTGGCGATACGCAGTATTTT. Amino acid sequence: CASSLSRQFGDTQYF.